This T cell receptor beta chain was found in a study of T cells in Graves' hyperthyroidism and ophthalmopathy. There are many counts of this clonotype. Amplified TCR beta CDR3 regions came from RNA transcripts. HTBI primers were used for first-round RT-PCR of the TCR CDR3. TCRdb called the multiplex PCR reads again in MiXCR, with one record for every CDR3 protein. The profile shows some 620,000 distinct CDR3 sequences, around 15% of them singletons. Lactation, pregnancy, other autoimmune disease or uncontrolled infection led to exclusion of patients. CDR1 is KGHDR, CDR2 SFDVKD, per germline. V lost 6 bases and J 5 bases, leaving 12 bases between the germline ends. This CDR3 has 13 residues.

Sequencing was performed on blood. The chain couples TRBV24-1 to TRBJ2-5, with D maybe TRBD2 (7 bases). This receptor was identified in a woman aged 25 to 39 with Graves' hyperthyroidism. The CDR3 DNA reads TGTGCCACCAGTTCGGGGGGCGTCGAGACCCAGTACTTC. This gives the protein CATSSGGVETQYF.